Presented here are 21 T cell receptor beta chains from one specimen sequenced in a study of technical replicates of blood from a few donors. TCRdb's copy holds only in-frame clones and misses some; the assay was immunoSEQ multiplex PCR. The profile shows fewer than 85,000 clones, 95% to 97% of them singletons. The sample was T cells isolated from PBMCs. Receptors were obtained from a human donor in good health.

The rearrangement uses TRBV5-5 and TRBJ2-7; 12 positions match TRBD2. Germline V gene sequence: CDR1 SGHKS, CDR2 YYEKEE (reference sequence). The V segment lost 4 bases and the J segment 9 bases; nucleotides outside the gene matches: 8. CDR3 length: 14 residues. The CDR3, as DNA: TGTGCCAGCAGCCTACTAGCGGGAGGCTCCGGGCAGTACTTC. It codes for CASSLLAGGSGQYF.

Of note for this clone: Compared with germline, one end of the junction differs, possibly owing to a read error. The chain joins TRBV4-2 to TRBJ1-5, with a weak D call TRBD1 (6 bases). CDR3 length: 15 residues. CDR1 is LGHNA and CDR2 is YNFKEQ in the germline V gene. Here the CDR3 DNA reads TGTGCCAGCAGACAAGTAGACAGGCTCAATCAGCCCCAGCATTTT. This sequence encodes CASRQVDRLNQPQHF.

CDR3 nucleotides: TGTGCCAGCAGCTTAGCTTCGGACAGACGGAACACTGAAGCTTTCTTT. Its protein product is CASSLASDRRNTEAFF. The chain carries TRBV7-8 and TRBJ1-1; D is possibly TRBD1 (6 bases). Trimming removed 0 bases at V and 1 base at J, with 12 bases between. Germline V gives CDR1 SGHVS, CDR2 FQNEAQ. The CDR3 consists of 16 residues.

The V gene is TRBV27, the J gene TRBJ2-1; 9 bases agree with TRBD2. With 5 bases clipped from V and 5 bases from J, the junction kept 7 bases outside the gene matches. CDR1 and CDR2 from the germline V gene are MNHEY and SMNVEV (reference sequence). The CDR3 is made up of 15 amino acids. The chain's CDR3 is CASSEGLAPNNEQFF. DNA of the CDR3: TGTGCCAGCAGTGAAGGACTAGCGCCAAACAATGAGCAGTTCTTC.

This clone turned up a few times. Relative to the germline gene, one junction end is altered; a read error may explain this. V usage is TRBV19 and J usage is TRBJ2-3; TRBD1 matches at 8 bases. Germline V gene sequence: CDR1 LNHDA, CDR2 SQIVND (reference sequence). The CDR3 length is 11 residues. The CDR3 DNA sequence: TGTGCCAGTAGTTCAGGGACAGGACCCCATTTT. This sequence encodes CASSSGTGPHF.

The CDR3: CASSSGQGVSYNEQFF. CDR3 bases: TGTGCCAGCAGTTCAGGACAGGGCGTATCCTACAATGAGCAGTTCTTC. The chain carries TRBV6-5 and TRBJ2-1; 8 bases map to TRBD1. The CDR3 extends over 16 amino acids. The junction had 6 bases not matched to a gene; V was cut back by 4 bases and J by 1 base. Germline lookup yields CDR1 MNHEY and CDR2 SVGAGI.

This chain links TRBV19 with TRBJ1-2; D may be TRBD1 (6 bases). In germline, CDR1 is LNHDA, CDR2 SQIVND (reference sequence). Trimming took off 9 bases at V and 3 bases at J, with 17 bases between the two ends. This CDR3 is built from 14 residues. The CDR3 region is CASVQQGTDYGYTF. The CDR3 nucleotides read TGTGCCAGCGTACAGCAGGGGACCGACTATGGCTACACCTTC.

The chain couples TRBV28 to TRBJ1-2; the D is unclear. Trimming removed 3 bases from V and 4 bases from J, with 9 bases in between. This CDR3 has 13 residues. Germline V gives CDR1 MDHEN, CDR2 SYDVKM. This CDR3 is CASSLRGGYGYTF. CDR3 DNA sequence: TGTGCCAGCAGTTTGCGGGGAGGCTATGGCTACACCTTC.

The chain couples TRBV27 to TRBJ2-2; 8 bases line up with TRBD2. CDR3 length equals 15 residues. Looked up from germline, CDR1 is MNHEY and CDR2 is SMNVEV (reference sequence). The trim removed 8 bases at V and 6 bases at J, leaving 11 bases unmatched. The CDR3 spells CASASERTSSGELFF. CDR3 in DNA: TGTGCCAGCGCTAGCGAAAGGACTAGCTCCGGGGAGCTGTTTTTT.

The chain recombines TRBV4-2 with TRBJ1-1, with a tentative D call TRBD1 (6 bases). Germline lookup yields CDR1 LGHNA and CDR2 YNFKEQ. The germline V and J ends were trimmed by 4 bases and 3 bases, with 21 bases remaining between them. CDR3 size: 17 residues. The CDR3 coding sequence is TGTGCCAGCAGCCCCCGGCTAGGGGGGGTGGGTGACACTGAAGCTTTCTTT. Translated: CASSPRLGGVGDTEAFF.

The chain recombines TRBV20-1 with TRBJ2-1; no firm D call. Germline V lookup: CDR1 DFQATT, CDR2 SNEGSKA (reference sequence). Trimming cost V 5 bases and J 9 bases, with 11 bases left between them. CDR3 length: 11 residues. CDR3 sequence: CSADLLPEQFF. The CDR3 DNA sequence: TGCAGTGCTGACCTACTACCTGAGCAGTTCTTC.

The genes are TRBV7-9 and TRBJ1-1; TRBD1 might be the D (5 bases). Per germline, CDR1 SEHNR and CDR2 FQNEAQ (reference sequence). This CDR3 contains 13 residues. V shed 5 bases and J shed 1 base, with 8 bases lying between them. CDR3 sequence: CASSPQGNTEAFF. The CDR3 DNA reads TGTGCCAGCAGCCCTCAGGGGAACACTGAAGCTTTCTTT.

This chain links TRBV7-2 with TRBJ2-5, with D maybe TRBD2 (6 bases). Trimming took 5 bases from V and 5 from J, leaving 12 bases between them. CDR3 length: 13 residues. Germline V gene data show CDR1 as SGHTA and CDR2 as FQGNSA. CDR3 residues: CASSRGTVETQYF. CDR3 bases: TGTGCCAGCAGCCGGGGGACGGTTGAGACCCAGTACTTC.

This sequence joins TRBV28 and TRBJ1-4; D is ambiguous. Trimming pared 2 bases from V and 0 bases from J, leaving 7 bases between. Germline values: CDR1 MDHEN, CDR2 SYDVKM. CDR3 length: 15 amino acids. CDR3 residues: CASSLPGSTNEKLFF. As DNA, the CDR3 is TGTGCCAGCAGTTTACCAGGCTCAACTAATGAAAAACTGTTTTTT.

The chain combines TRBV29-1 with TRBJ2-7, with a weak D call TRBD1 (6 bases). Looked up from germline, CDR1 is SQVTM and CDR2 is ANQGSEA. Trimming pared 7 bases from V and 2 bases from J, leaving 15 bases between. The length of the CDR3 is 13 residues. The CDR3 DNA reads TGCAGCGCACGGGACATACTCACCTACGAGCAGTACTTC. The encoded protein is CSARDILTYEQYF.

The chain recombines TRBV4-1 with TRBJ2-7; D not resolved. V was trimmed by 1 base and J by 5 bases, leaving 9 bases between them. The length of the CDR3 is 13 residues. Germline CDR1 is MGHRA and CDR2 is YSYEKL. This chain's CDR3 is CASSQGVRDEQYF. In nucleotides, the CDR3 is TGCGCCAGCAGCCAAGGAGTCCGGGACGAGCAGTACTTC.

The V gene is TRBV28, the J gene TRBJ1-2; no reliable D call. The CDR3 loop spans 14 amino acids. The germline CDR1 and CDR2 sequences are MDHEN and SYDVKM. The V end was cut by 3 bases, the J end by 2 bases, with 10 bases between. This CDR3 reads CASSFGLINYGYTF. The CDR3 DNA reads TGTGCCAGCAGTTTTGGGCTTATCAACTATGGCTACACCTTC.

This clone is a singleton in its sample. CDR3 coding DNA: TGTGCCAGCAGCCCCTTCAATAGGACTAGAGGCGAGCAGTACTTC. It is translated as CASSPFNRTRGEQYF. The genes are TRBV11-2 and TRBJ2-7; 7 nucleotides match TRBD2. The length of the CDR3 is 15 residues. Germline lookup yields CDR1 SGHAT and CDR2 FQNNGV. J gave up 6 bases and V 5 bases, and 13 bases lay outside the gene matches.

The chain combines TRBV25-1 with TRBJ1-4; TRBD1 matches 10 bases. CDR1 and CDR2 (germline): MGHDK, SYGVNS. V shed 8 bases, J shed 8 bases, and the junction held 11 bases outside the gene matches. There are 15 residues in the CDR3. The CDR3 nucleotides read TGTGCCAGCCTGAAACGGGACAGGGGAAAAGAAAAACTGTTTTTT. Amino acid sequence: CASLKRDRGKEKLFF.

V is TRBV1 and J is TRBJ2-3; the listed D gene, TRBD2, was not tested against the DNA. TRBV1 is marked as a pseudogene. The CDR3 has 15 amino acids. Here the CDR3 DNA reads TGCACCAGCAGCCACCCTAGCGGTAGCACAGATACGCAGTATTTT. Translated: CTSSHPSGSTDTQYF.

The chain employs TRBV6-1 and TRBJ1-5; D might be TRBD1 (5 bases). This CDR3 comprises 15 residues. The germline gives CDR1 MNHNS, CDR2 SASEGT. Deletions cut 4 bases from V and 8 bases from J, with 18 bases between. In DNA form, the CDR3 reads TGTGCCAGCAGTGCTTGGGGGGTACAACTTGAGCCCCAGCATTTT. Amino acids: CASSAWGVQLEPQHF.